The 12 T cell receptor beta chains below were found in one sample sequenced in a study of human T cells and chemical hapten exposure. MiXCR was run by TCRdb on the RACE reads, yielding one entry per CDR3 protein. The data contain more than 75,000 distinct CDR3 sequences, about 9% of them singletons. Time point defined: patch test 2, 6 weeks after DPC sensitization. Stated treatment: therapeutic diphenylcyclopropenone sensitization with weekly scalp DPC. The sequenced sample was whole blood, obtained in connection with sensitization to the hapten diphenylcyclopropenone (DPC). The receptors shown here come from a woman between 40 and 55 years old with alopecia areata. Some clones in this sample may be carry-over from other donors' samples.

This clonotype came up many times. V gene TRBV7-2 combines with J gene TRBJ1-1, with D possibly TRBD1 on 5 matching bases. The CDR3 extends over 15 amino acids. Germline loops: CDR1 SGHTA, CDR2 FQGNSA. V lost 0 bases to trimming and J lost 5 bases, with 13 bases between them. As DNA, the CDR3 is TGTGCCAGCAGCTTAGCGGAAGGTCAGGGAACTGAAGCTTTCTTT. Its translation is CASSLAEGQGTEAFF.

This clonotype was counted a few times. V gene TRBV28 combines with J gene TRBJ1-1; no definite D call. Germline V gene sequence: CDR1 MDHEN, CDR2 SYDVKM. V lost 5 bases and J 4 bases, leaving 17 bases between the germline ends. The CDR3 is 15 amino acids. The CDR3 here is CASSQPRRLGTEAFF. In DNA, the CDR3 is TGTGCCAGCAGTCAGCCGCGCAGGCTGGGCACTGAAGCTTTCTTT.

This clonotype was observed many times. The rearrangement links TRBV5-1 to TRBJ2-7, with D perhaps matching TRBD1 (6 bases). Germline CDR1 and CDR2: SGHRS and YFSETQ. The CDR3 length is 15 residues. Trimming removed 0 bases at V and 1 base at J, with 11 bases between. CDR3 sequence (DNA): TGCGCCAGCAGCTTGGCCCCTGACAGGTCCTACGAGCAGTACTTC. Its protein is CASSLAPDRSYEQYF.

Ten or more counts support this clonotype. The chain has TRBV28 and TRBJ1-6; D unresolved. Germline values: CDR1 MDHEN, CDR2 SYDVKM. The CDR3 has 14 residues. Trimming removed 5 bases at V and 7 bases at J, with 12 bases between. The CDR3 spells CASSISVGNSPLHF. The CDR3, as DNA: TGTGCCAGCAGTATCTCGGTGGGGAATTCACCCCTCCACTTT.

This clonotype was seen a few times. The chain employs TRBV6-5 and TRBJ2-1; 14 bases agree with TRBD2. The CDR3 runs 16 residues. CDR1 is MNHEY, CDR2 SVGAGI, per germline. The V and J ends lost 5 bases and 7 bases, in that order; junction bases with no gene match: 7. CDR3 protein: CASSRGTSGRGNEQFF. Here the CDR3 DNA reads TGTGCCAGCAGTCGCGGGACTAGCGGGAGAGGGAATGAGCAGTTCTTC.

The chain joins TRBV20-1 to TRBJ2-1, with 10 bases lining up with TRBD2. With V trimmed by 3 bases and J by 7 bases, 6 bases remained unmatched. There are 14 residues in the CDR3. Germline assignment: CDR1 DFQATT and CDR2 SNEGSKA (reference sequence). Here the CDR3 DNA reads TGCAGTGCTAGGAGGCTAGCGGGAGATAATGAGCAGTTCTTC. Translating it yields CSARRLAGDNEQFF.

This clonotype was picked up many times. This chain joins TRBV6-5 and TRBJ2-1; no clear D gene. Germline assignment: CDR1 MNHEY and CDR2 SVGAGI. V lost 0 bases and J 6 bases, leaving 3 bases between the germline ends. The CDR3 loop spans 12 amino acids. DNA for the CDR3: TGTGCCAGCAGTTACTCGGCCAATGAGCAGTTCTTC. Its translation: CASSYSANEQFF.

This clonotype was seen more than once but under ten times. The genes are TRBV6-2 or TRBV6-3 and TRBJ2-7, with D perhaps matching TRBD1 or TRBD2 (5 bases each). The length of the CDR3 is 11 residues. Germline V lookup: CDR1 MNHEY, CDR2 SVGEGT. Between the trimmed V and J ends, which lost 4 bases and 7 bases, there was a span of 8 bases. CDR3 loop: CASSWGWEQYF. The CDR3, as DNA: TGTGCCAGCAGTTGGGGGTGGGAGCAGTACTTC.

This clonotype was seen repeatedly, ten times or more. The chain couples TRBV10-3 to TRBJ2-5; tentative D call: TRBD1 (5 bases). The CDR3 contains 14 residues. Germline V gene sequence: CDR1 ENHRY, CDR2 SYGVKD. The V end lost 4 bases, the J end lost 1 base, and 10 bases lay between the germline ends. Here the CDR3 DNA reads TGTGCCATCAGTGTGTCAGGGCCCCAAGAGACCCAGTACTTC. It is translated as CAISVSGPQETQYF.

At least ten counts were recorded for this clonotype. The chain carries TRBV19 and TRBJ2-7, with 8 nucleotides matching TRBD2. The CDR3 is 14 amino acids. CDR1 LNHDA and CDR2 SQIVND come from the germline V gene (reference sequence). Losses at the gene ends were 7 bases for V and 7 bases for J; bases not matched to a gene: 12. The CDR3 coding sequence is TGTGCCAGTAAAGGGACGGGAGGGCCTGGAGAGCAGTACTTC. This codes for CASKGTGGPGEQYF.

V usage is TRBV18 and J usage is TRBJ1-2; no definite D call. CDR1 is KGHSH, CDR2 LQKENI, per germline. CDR3 size: 16 residues. Trimming took off 2 bases at V and 4 bases at J, with 17 bases between the two ends. The CDR3 sequence is CASSPSIRARGYGYTF. DNA for the CDR3: TGTGCCAGCTCACCATCCATCCGCGCGCGAGGCTATGGCTACACCTTC. The full variable domain, rest sourced from reference TRBV18 and TRBJ1-2, is NAGVMQNPRHLVRRRGQEARLRCSPMKGHSHVYWYRQLPEEGLKFMVYLQKENIIDESGMPKERFSAEFPKEGPSILRIQQVVRGDSAAYFCASSPSIRARGYGYTFGSGTRLTVV.

The table lists this clonotype with many counts. The chain uses TRBV4-3 and TRBJ2-7, with D perhaps matching TRBD2 (5 bases). Trimming took off 0 bases at V and 2 bases at J, with 11 bases between the two ends. The CDR3 contains 15 residues. Germline CDR1 reads LGHNA; CDR2 reads YSLEER. The CDR3 DNA is TGCGCCAGCAGCCAAGATATTAGCGAGACCTACGAGCAGTACTTC. Amino acid sequence: CASSQDISETYEQYF.